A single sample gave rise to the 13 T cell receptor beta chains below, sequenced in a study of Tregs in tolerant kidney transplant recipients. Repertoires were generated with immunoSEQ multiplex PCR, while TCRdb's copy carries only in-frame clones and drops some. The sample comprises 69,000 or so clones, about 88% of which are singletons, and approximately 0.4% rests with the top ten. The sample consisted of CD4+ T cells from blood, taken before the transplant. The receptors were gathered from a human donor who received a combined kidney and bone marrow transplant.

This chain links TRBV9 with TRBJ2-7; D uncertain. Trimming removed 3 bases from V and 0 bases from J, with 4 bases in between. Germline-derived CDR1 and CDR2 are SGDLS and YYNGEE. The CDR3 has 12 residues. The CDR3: CASSASSYEQYF. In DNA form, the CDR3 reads TGTGCCAGCAGCGCGAGCTCCTACGAGCAGTACTTC.

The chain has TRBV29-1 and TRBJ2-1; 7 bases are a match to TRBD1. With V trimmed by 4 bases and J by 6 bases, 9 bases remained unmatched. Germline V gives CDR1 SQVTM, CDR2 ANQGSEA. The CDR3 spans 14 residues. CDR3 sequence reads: CSVGPRDSSNEQFF. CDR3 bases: TGCAGCGTTGGACCACGGGACAGCAGCAATGAGCAGTTCTTC.

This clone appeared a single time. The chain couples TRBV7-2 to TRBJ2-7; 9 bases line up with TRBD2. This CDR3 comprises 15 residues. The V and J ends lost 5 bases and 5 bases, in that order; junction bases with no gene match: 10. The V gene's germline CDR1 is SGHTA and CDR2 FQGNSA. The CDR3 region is CASSPAASGVDEQYF. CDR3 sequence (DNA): TGTGCCAGCAGCCCTGCTGCTAGCGGGGTAGACGAGCAGTACTTC.

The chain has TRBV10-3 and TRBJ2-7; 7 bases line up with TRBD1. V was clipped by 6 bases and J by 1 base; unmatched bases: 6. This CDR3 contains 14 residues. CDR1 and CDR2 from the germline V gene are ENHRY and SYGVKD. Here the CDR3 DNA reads TGTGCCATCAGAACCGGGACAGCGTCCTACGAGCAGTACTTC. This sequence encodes CAIRTGTASYEQYF.

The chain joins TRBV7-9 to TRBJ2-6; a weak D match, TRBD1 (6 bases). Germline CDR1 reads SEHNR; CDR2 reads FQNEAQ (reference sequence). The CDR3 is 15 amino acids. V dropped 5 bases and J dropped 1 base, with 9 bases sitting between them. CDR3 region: CASSRDTSGANVLTF. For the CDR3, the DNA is TGTGCCAGCAGCAGGGACACTTCTGGGGCCAACGTCCTGACTTTC.

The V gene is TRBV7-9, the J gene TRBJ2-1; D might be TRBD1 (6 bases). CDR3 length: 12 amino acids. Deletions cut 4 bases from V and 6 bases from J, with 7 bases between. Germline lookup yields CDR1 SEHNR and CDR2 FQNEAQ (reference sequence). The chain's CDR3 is CASSSDSNEQFF. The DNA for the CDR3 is TGTGCCAGCAGCTCGGACAGCAATGAGCAGTTCTTC.

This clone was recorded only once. This CDR3 reads CASSLLGGVSKNIQYF. The CDR3, as DNA: TGTGCCAGCAGTCTCCTGGGAGGGGTGTCCAAAAACATTCAGTACTTC. The chain employs TRBV27 and TRBJ2-4; 7 bases match TRBD2. The junction had 9 bases not matched to a gene; V was cut back by 5 bases and J by 2 bases. The CDR3 runs to 16 residues. From germline, CDR1 is MNHEY and CDR2 SMNVEV (reference sequence).

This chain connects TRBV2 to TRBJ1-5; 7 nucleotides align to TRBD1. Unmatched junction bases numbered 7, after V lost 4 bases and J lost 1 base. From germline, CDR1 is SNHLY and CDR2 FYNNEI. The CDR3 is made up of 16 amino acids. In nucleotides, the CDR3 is TGTGCCAGCAGTGCGCAGGCAGGGGGAAGCAATCAGCCCCAGCATTTT. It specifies CASSAQAGGSNQPQHF.

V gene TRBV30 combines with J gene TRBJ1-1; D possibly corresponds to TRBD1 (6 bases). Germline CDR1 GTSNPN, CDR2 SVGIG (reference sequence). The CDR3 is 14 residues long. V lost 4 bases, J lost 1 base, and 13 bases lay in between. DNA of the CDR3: TGTGCCTGGACTACGGGACACCGGAACACTGAAGCTTTCTTT. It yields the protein CAWTTGHRNTEAFF.

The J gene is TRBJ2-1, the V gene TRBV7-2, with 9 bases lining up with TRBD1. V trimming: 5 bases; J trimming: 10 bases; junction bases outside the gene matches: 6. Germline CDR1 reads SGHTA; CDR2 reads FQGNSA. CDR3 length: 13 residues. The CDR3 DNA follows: TGTGCCAGCAGCCCCGGGACAGGGTTCGAGCAGTTCTTC. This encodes CASSPGTGFEQFF.

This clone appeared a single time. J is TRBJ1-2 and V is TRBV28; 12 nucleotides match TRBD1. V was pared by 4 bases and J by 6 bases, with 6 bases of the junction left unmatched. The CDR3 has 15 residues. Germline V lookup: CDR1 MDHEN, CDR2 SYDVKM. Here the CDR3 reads CASSSGQGAVDGYTF. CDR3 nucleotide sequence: TGTGCCAGCAGTTCGGGACAGGGGGCTGTGGATGGCTACACCTTC.

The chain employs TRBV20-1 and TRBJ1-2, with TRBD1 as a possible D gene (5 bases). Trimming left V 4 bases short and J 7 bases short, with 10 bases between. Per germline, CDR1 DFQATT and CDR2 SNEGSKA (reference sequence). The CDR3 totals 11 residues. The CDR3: CSATDQGGYTF. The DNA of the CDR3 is TGCAGTGCTACCGACCAGGGTGGCTACACCTTC.

The CDR3 bases are TGTGCCAGCAAAGTCCCAGGGGCAAAAGAGACCCAGTACTTC. As protein: CASKVPGAKETQYF. This sequence joins TRBV27 and TRBJ2-5; perhaps TRBD1 as D (6 bases). The V and J ends lost 7 bases and 3 bases respectively, with 15 bases between them. Per germline, CDR1 MNHEY and CDR2 SMNVEV (reference sequence). CDR3 length: 14 amino acids.